The 17 T cell receptor beta chains below all came from one sample that was sequenced in a study of T-cell memory formation after mild COVID-19. In TCRdb, the 5' RACE reads were re-called with MiXCR into one record per CDR3 protein. The table shows 65,000 to 100,000 distinct CDR3 sequences, with over 10% occurring only once. Sequenced sample: PBMCs or a T cell subset sorted from them (not recorded which). The receptor set was obtained from a man between 18 and 35 years old who had mild COVID-19 (a few samples of this study predate the infection). Cell type and time point are not known.

This clonotype was recorded a few times. The J gene is TRBJ2-6, the V gene TRBV27; possible D gene TRBD2, 5 bases. The CDR3 extends over 19 amino acids. V lost 2 bases to trimming and J lost 0 bases, with 17 bases between them. In germline, CDR1 is MNHEY, CDR2 SMNVEV (reference sequence). CDR3 bases: TGTGCCAGCAGTTTAAGGGCGGGCCGGGTAAGCTCTGGGGCCAACGTCCTGACTTTC. This codes for CASSLRAGRVSSGANVLTF.

This clonotype has more than one count but fewer than ten. The J gene is TRBJ1-5, the V gene TRBV7-9; D unresolved. The CDR3 sequence is 12 residues long. The germline V gene has CDR1 SEHNR and CDR2 FQNEAQ (reference sequence). V lost 1 base to trimming and J lost 7 bases, with 5 bases between them. CDR3 sequence (DNA): TGTGCCAGCAGCTTAGACATCCAGCCCCAGCATTTT. Translated: CASSLDIQPQHF.

V gene TRBV6-4 combines with J gene TRBJ1-2, with D hard to call. This CDR3 is 13 amino acids long. Trimming removed 5 bases from V and 2 bases from J, with 9 bases in between. Looked up from germline, CDR1 is MRHNA and CDR2 is SNTAGT. CDR3 loop: CASSTRQNYGYTF. As DNA, the CDR3 is TGTGCCAGCAGTACCCGCCAGAACTATGGCTACACCTTC.

In DNA form, the CDR3 reads TGTGCCAGCAGCACGGGACTAGCGGGAACCTACGAGCAGTACTTC. As protein: CASSTGLAGTYEQYF. The chain employs TRBV12-3 or TRBV12-4 and TRBJ2-7, with 13 bases fitting TRBD2. J was trimmed by 2 bases and V by 6 bases; bases with no gene match: 4. This CDR3 comprises 15 residues.

There are a few counts of this clonotype. The rearrangement uses TRBV20-1 and TRBJ1-2; D is possibly TRBD1 (5 bases). Trimming removed 7 bases from V and 0 bases from J, with 12 bases in between. The CDR3 sequence is 13 residues long. Germline V gene sequence: CDR1 DFQATT, CDR2 SNEGSKA (reference sequence). CDR3: CSVPPGANYGYTF. The CDR3 DNA reads TGCAGTGTCCCACCGGGGGCTAACTATGGCTACACCTTC.

J is TRBJ2-7 and V is TRBV7-9; D assignment may be TRBD1 or TRBD2 (5 bases each). The germline V and J ends were trimmed by 5 bases and 3 bases, with 11 bases remaining between them. This CDR3 is built from 13 residues. Germline CDR1 reads SEHNR; CDR2 reads FQNEAQ (reference sequence). The CDR3 nucleotides are TGTGCCAGCAGCCCCCGGGACGGCTACGAGCAGTACGTC. This sequence encodes CASSPRDGYEQYV.

There are a few counts of this clonotype. The rearrangement joins TRBV6-1 to TRBJ2-1, with D perhaps TRBD1 (5 bases). The germline CDR1 and CDR2 sequences are MNHNS and SASEGT. The CDR3 spans 16 residues. V lost 1 base and J lost 1, with 11 bases in between. CDR3 region: CASSEDQGPSYNEQFF. DNA for the CDR3: TGTGCCAGCAGTGAAGACCAGGGCCCGTCCTACAATGAGCAGTTCTTC.

The chain uses TRBV20-1 and TRBJ2-5; the match to TRBD2 covers 7 bases. Germline V gene sequence: CDR1 DFQATT, CDR2 SNEGSKA (reference sequence). The CDR3 is 15 amino acids. J was trimmed by 4 bases and V by 3 bases; bases with no gene match: 11. CDR3 DNA sequence: TGCAGTGCTAGGGGGGGACTACGCCTACGAGAGACCCAGTACTTC. Translated, it gives CSARGGLRLRETQYF.

The V call is TRBV4-1, the J call TRBJ1-5; D gene unclear. This CDR3 has 15 residues. The V end was cut by 4 bases, the J end by 5 bases, with 15 bases between. Germline assignment: CDR1 MGHRA and CDR2 YSYEKL. CDR3 sequence: CASSPKAWKDQPQHF. The CDR3 region has the DNA TGCGCCAGCAGCCCGAAGGCCTGGAAGGATCAGCCCCAGCATTTT.

This clonotype has only a few counts. V is TRBV4-2 and J is TRBJ2-7; D ambiguous. From germline, CDR1 is LGHNA and CDR2 YNFKEQ. V was clipped by 0 bases and J by 2 bases, with 11 bases between them. The CDR3 extends over 15 amino acids. Here the CDR3 reads CASSQDPGSAYEQYF. CDR3 nucleotides: TGTGCCAGCAGCCAAGATCCCGGGTCGGCCTACGAGCAGTACTTC.

The rearrangement joins TRBV5-1 to TRBJ2-7, with D hard to call. Trimming removed 7 bases from V and 0 bases from J, with 14 bases in between. Per germline, CDR1 SGHRS and CDR2 YFSETQ. The CDR3 is 14 residues long. The CDR3 reads CASGTTDYSYEQYF. The CDR3 coding sequence is TGCGCCAGCGGAACGACTGATTACTCCTACGAGCAGTACTTC.

The rearrangement uses TRBV7-6 and TRBJ2-1, with 10 bases aligning to TRBD1. The CDR3 is 14 residues long. Per the germline V gene, CDR1 is SGHVS and CDR2 is FNYEAQ. V lost 8 bases to trimming and J lost 5 bases; unmatched junction nucleotides: 6. The CDR3 reads CASEDRGTHNEQFF. CDR3 DNA: TGTGCCAGCGAGGACAGGGGGACCCACAATGAGCAGTTCTTC.

This clonotype was observed a few times. The chain's CDR3 is CASSSRDRGLLNTEAFF. In DNA form, the CDR3 reads TGTGCCAGCAGTTCCCGGGACAGGGGGCTTCTGAACACTGAAGCTTTCTTT. V is TRBV6-5 and J is TRBJ1-1; the match to TRBD1 covers 12 bases. Unmatched junction bases numbered 6, after V lost 4 bases and J lost 0 bases. Germline-derived CDR1 and CDR2 are MNHEY and SVGAGI. The CDR3 has 17 residues.

The chain uses TRBV7-9 and TRBJ1-4; unclear D gene. Germline V gene data show CDR1 as SEHNR and CDR2 as FQNEAQ (reference sequence). The ends were cut back, 2 bases at V and 7 bases at J, with 2 bases in the middle. The CDR3 is 11 amino acids. CDR3 DNA: TGTGCCAGCAGCTTACGTGAAAAACTGTTTTTT. Encoded protein: CASSLREKLFF.

The chain joins TRBV9 to TRBJ2-5; TRBD2 matches 7 bases. V gave up 3 bases and J gave up 4 bases; unmatched junction bases: 9. The CDR3 is 15 amino acids. The germline CDR1 and CDR2 sequences are SGDLS and YYNGEE. The chain's CDR3 is CASSGPPSGGETQYF. CDR3 in DNA: TGTGCCAGCAGCGGCCCCCCTAGCGGAGGAGAGACCCAGTACTTC.

The sample holds a few counts of this clonotype. This chain joins TRBV7-2 and TRBJ2-7, with 7 bases matching TRBD2. Trimming removed 4 bases from V and 4 bases from J; junction bases left unmatched: 7. CDR1 is SGHTA, CDR2 FQGNSA, per germline. This CDR3 has 14 residues. This chain's CDR3 is CASSSPGLIYEQYF. The CDR3 DNA is TGTGCCAGCAGCTCGCCGGGACTAATATACGAGCAGTACTTC. Full variable domain (outside the CDR3, taken from reference TRBV7-2 and TRBJ2-7): GAGVSQSPSNKVTEKGKDVELRCDPISGHTALYWYRQSLGQGLEFLIYFQGNSAPDKSGLPSDRFSAERTGGSVSTLTIQRTQQEDSAVYLCASSSPGLIYEQYFGPGTRLTVT.

The chain joins TRBV29-1 to TRBJ2-7, with 9 positions matching TRBD1. The CDR3 contains 13 residues. Per germline, CDR1 SQVTM and CDR2 ANQGSEA. With V trimmed by 7 bases and J by 5 bases, 9 bases remained unmatched. The CDR3 reads CSAGTTGGNEQYF. The CDR3 region has the DNA TGCAGCGCAGGGACTACAGGGGGCAACGAGCAGTACTTC.